This passage covers 26 T cell receptor beta chains from one sample sequenced in a study of blood T cell repertoires in COVID-19. Libraries were prepared by immunoSEQ multiplex PCR; TCRdb keeps only in-frame clonotypes and omits some of them. The data contain roughly 180,000 clones, approximately 77% of them singletons. Sample: PBMCs or T cells enriched from blood (not recorded which). These receptor sequences come from a man aged 55-75 years who had recovered from COVID-19.

The chain is built from TRBV5-4 and TRBJ2-4, with D uncertain. Germline V gene data show CDR1 as SGHNT and CDR2 as YYREEE (reference sequence). V lost 0 bases and J 4 bases, leaving 20 bases between the germline ends. The CDR3 is made up of 18 amino acids. The CDR3 region has the DNA TGTGCCAGCAGCTTGGCTAGGCAATACGGCAGCGCTAAAAACATTCAGTACTTC. Translated, it gives CASSLARQYGSAKNIQYF.

The V gene is TRBV28, the J gene TRBJ1-3; the match to TRBD1 covers 9 bases. Germline V gives CDR1 MDHEN, CDR2 SYDVKM. The junction had 6 bases not matched to a gene; V was cut back by 8 bases and J by 4 bases. The CDR3 sequence is 14 residues long. In DNA form, the CDR3 reads TGTGCCAGCTACACAGGGGGCTTGGGAAACACCATATATTTT. Amino acid sequence: CASYTGGLGNTIYF. The full variable domain, rest sourced from reference TRBV28 and TRBJ1-3, is DVKVTQSSRYLVKRTGEKVFLECVQDMDHENMFWYRQDPGLGLRLIYFSYDVKMKEKGDIPEGYSVSREKKERFSLILESASTNQTSMYLCASYTGGLGNTIYFGEGSWLTVV.

The chain links TRBV28 to TRBJ2-1; D perhaps matches TRBD1 (5 bases). V was cut by 5 bases and J by 12 bases, with 14 bases left in between. The CDR3 loop spans 12 amino acids. Looked up from germline, CDR1 is MDHEN and CDR2 is SYDVKM. Written as DNA, the CDR3 is TGTGCCAGCAGTGTGGGTTTCCAGGGGCAGTTCTTC. It is translated as CASSVGFQGQFF.

V usage is TRBV10-3 and J usage is TRBJ1-1; 9 bases match TRBD1. V shed 9 bases, J shed 1 base, and the junction held 6 bases outside the gene matches. CDR1 and CDR2 (germline): ENHRY, SYGVKD. The CDR3 length is 14 residues. CDR3 protein: CAIWTGEGNTEAFF. CDR3 in DNA: TGTGCCATTTGGACAGGGGAGGGGAACACTGAAGCTTTCTTT.

The chain links TRBV9 to TRBJ2-1, with D maybe TRBD1 (5 bases). Germline V gene lookup returns CDR1 SGDLS and CDR2 YYNGEE. The CDR3 is 15 amino acids. V was clipped by 0 bases and J by 5 bases, with 12 bases between them. This chain's CDR3 is CASSVEGRANNEQFF. CDR3 nucleotides: TGTGCCAGCAGCGTAGAGGGCAGGGCGAACAATGAGCAGTTCTTC.

The chain couples TRBV29-1 to TRBJ1-6; 8 nucleotides align to TRBD1. The CDR3 has 14 residues. Germline V gene lookup returns CDR1 SQVTM and CDR2 ANQGSEA. With V trimmed by 1 base and J by 6 bases, 2 bases remained unmatched. Here the CDR3 reads CSVEVDRANSPLHF. In DNA, the CDR3 is TGCAGCGTTGAAGTGGACAGGGCTAATTCACCCCTCCACTTT.

The V call is TRBV10-3, the J call TRBJ1-1; 8 positions agree with TRBD1. Germline V lookup: CDR1 ENHRY, CDR2 SYGVKD. The CDR3 is 13 amino acids. V shed 2 bases, J shed 11 bases, and the junction held 7 bases outside the gene matches. The CDR3 DNA sequence: TGTGCCATCAGTGAGGCAGGGGGCTCGTGGGCTTTCTTT. Residues: CAISEAGGSWAFF.

The chain is built from TRBV3-1 (or the pseudogene TRBV3-2) and TRBJ2-2; D gene ambiguous. Germline V gives CDR1 LGHDT, CDR2 YNNKEL (reference sequence). This CDR3 contains 13 residues. V was clipped by 0 bases and J by 6 bases, with 5 bases between them. CDR3 bases: TGTGCCAGCAGCCAAGAAGTAGCCGGGGAGCTGTTTTTT. Its translation is CASSQEVAGELFF.

The genes are TRBV5-1 and TRBJ1-2; 7 nucleotides agree with TRBD1. Per the germline V gene, CDR1 is SGHRS and CDR2 is YFSETQ. The CDR3 totals 15 residues. V lost 0 bases to trimming and J lost 7 bases; unmatched junction nucleotides: 9. In nucleotides, the CDR3 is TGCGCCAGCAGCTTGGGAGACAGGGCAGGCTCTGGCTACACCTTC. This translates into CASSLGDRAGSGYTF.

This clone was seen a single time. This chain joins TRBV5-8 and TRBJ1-6; 11 bases align to TRBD1. The CDR3 covers 17 residues. The V segment lost 5 bases and the J segment 5 bases; nucleotides outside the gene matches: 9. Per the germline V gene, CDR1 is SGHTS and CDR2 is YDEGEE. The CDR3 spells CASSPLDRGPDNSPLHF. DNA for the CDR3: TGTGCCAGCAGTCCCTTGGACAGGGGGCCTGATAATTCACCCCTCCACTTT.

The chain links TRBV28 to TRBJ1-1; TRBD1 might be the D (5 bases). V was clipped by 7 bases and J by 0 bases, with 12 bases between them. This CDR3 spans 14 amino acids. The germline V gene has CDR1 MDHEN and CDR2 SYDVKM. The CDR3 sequence is CASKVGLMNTEAFF. In DNA, the CDR3 is TGTGCCAGCAAGGTGGGACTCATGAACACTGAAGCTTTCTTT.

The chain employs TRBV5-4 and TRBJ1-3; TRBD1 might be the D (5 bases). V was trimmed by 4 bases and J by 7 bases, leaving 15 bases between them. The CDR3 contains 14 residues. Germline values: CDR1 SGHNT, CDR2 YYREEE (reference sequence). The CDR3 DNA reads as TGTGCCAGCAGCATCCGACAGTGGGGCAACACCATATATTTT. Translating it yields CASSIRQWGNTIYF.

The rearrangement uses TRBV9 and TRBJ2-1; 14 bases match TRBD2. Germline lookup yields CDR1 SGDLS and CDR2 YYNGEE. V shed 4 bases and J 0 bases; nucleotides not matched to a gene: 9. CDR3 size: 19 residues. The DNA for the CDR3 is TGTGCCAGCAGCCCACGACTAGCGGGAGGGCCGAGCTCCTACAATGAGCAGTTCTTC. Protein: CASSPRLAGGPSSYNEQFF.

CDR3 in DNA: TGTGCCACTGCAGACAGGCTGAACACTGAAGCTTTCTTT. Translated, it gives CATADRLNTEAFF. The chain employs TRBV10-3 and TRBJ1-1, with D maybe TRBD1 (6 bases). V was pared by 10 bases and J by 0 bases, with 12 bases between. The CDR3 loop spans 13 amino acids. Germline-derived CDR1 and CDR2 are ENHRY and SYGVKD.

The V gene is TRBV6-5, the J gene TRBJ1-6; TRBD1 matches at 8 bases. Germline V CDR1 and CDR2: MNHEY, SVGAGI. The CDR3 has 14 residues. The J segment lost 7 bases and the V segment lost 8 bases, leaving 7 bases of the junction unmatched. DNA of the CDR3: TGTGCCAGCCGGAACGGACAGGGAAATTCACCCCTCCACTTT. Amino acids: CASRNGQGNSPLHF.

The chain combines TRBV3-1 (or the pseudogene TRBV3-2) with TRBJ2-7, with a weak D call TRBD1 (6 bases). The V end was cut by 6 bases, the J end by 6 bases, with 15 bases between. Germline V gene lookup returns CDR1 LGHDT and CDR2 YNNKEL (reference sequence). The CDR3 has 13 residues. The CDR3 loop reads CASRGGQLSEQYF. In nucleotides, the CDR3 is TGTGCCAGCAGAGGCGGACAGTTATCCGAGCAGTACTTC.

The chain couples TRBV4-1 to TRBJ1-5; TRBD1 might be the D (5 bases). CDR1 is MGHRA and CDR2 is YSYEKL in the germline V gene. CDR3 length: 17 amino acids. Trimming took 0 bases from V and 2 from J, leaving 14 bases between them. CDR3 protein: CASSQEPPGYGNQPQHF. CDR3 nucleotides: TGCGCCAGCAGCCAAGAGCCTCCAGGGTACGGCAATCAGCCCCAGCATTTT.

The chain recombines TRBV6-4 with TRBJ2-2, with a tentative D call TRBD2 (6 bases). Germline-derived CDR1 and CDR2 are MRHNA and SNTAGT. The CDR3 spans 15 residues. Trimming stripped 8 bases from V and 1 base from J, with 14 bases between. CDR3: CASRVTAGNTGELFF. DNA for the CDR3: TGTGCCAGCCGCGTTACAGCGGGGAACACCGGGGAGCTGTTTTTT.

V usage is TRBV28 and J usage is TRBJ2-3; D may be TRBD1 (6 bases). The V end lost 8 bases, the J end lost 1 base, and 13 bases lay between the germline ends. The CDR3 is 14 residues long. Germline CDR1 reads MDHEN; CDR2 reads SYDVKM. The CDR3 is CASGGFLGTDTQYF. The CDR3 DNA reads TGTGCCAGCGGGGGCTTCCTTGGCACAGATACGCAGTATTTT.

This sequence joins TRBV20-1 and TRBJ2-7, with a weak D call TRBD2 (6 bases). CDR1 is DFQATT, CDR2 SNEGSKA, per germline (reference sequence). With 3 bases removed from V and 3 bases from J, the gap between germline ends came to 9 bases. The CDR3 totals 12 residues. CDR3 coding DNA: TGCAGTGCTAGTTCGGGGGTCTACGAGCAGTACTTC. This codes for CSASSGVYEQYF.

As DNA, the CDR3 is TGTGCCATGGGGGGGCAGGTGAACACTGAAGCTTTCTTT. Amino acids: CAMGGQVNTEAFF. The chain recombines TRBV10-3 with TRBJ1-1; D may be TRBD1 (6 bases). Per germline, CDR1 ENHRY and CDR2 SYGVKD. The CDR3 loop spans 13 amino acids. V lost 9 bases and J lost 0, with 11 bases in between.

In its sample, this clone was seen a few times. The gene calls are TRBV20-1 and TRBJ1-2, with a weak D call TRBD1 (6 bases). Germline loops: CDR1 DFQATT, CDR2 SNEGSKA (reference sequence). The V end lost 3 bases, the J end lost 7 bases, and 15 bases lay between the germline ends. The CDR3 runs 13 residues. In DNA, the CDR3 is TGCAGTGCTAGTCGGACAGTGAGTAGTGGCTACACCTTC. This encodes CSASRTVSSGYTF.

The gene calls are TRBV20-1 and TRBJ1-3; 7 bases agree with TRBD1. The CDR3 extends over 13 amino acids. Germline-derived CDR1 and CDR2 are DFQATT and SNEGSKA (reference sequence). The V segment lost 3 bases and the J segment 4 bases; nucleotides outside the gene matches: 3. CDR3 in amino acids: CSASRTGGNTIYF. The CDR3, as DNA: TGCAGTGCTAGTCGGACAGGCGGAAACACCATATATTTT.

This chain connects TRBV29-1 to TRBJ1-3; D gene uncertain. Germline CDR1 is SQVTM and CDR2 is ANQGSEA. The V end was cut by 3 bases, the J end by 1 base, with 10 bases between. The CDR3 runs to 14 residues. As DNA, the CDR3 is TGCAGCGTTGATACGCGCGGGTCTGGAAACACCATATATTTT. It encodes CSVDTRGSGNTIYF. Full variable domain (remainder filled in from reference TRBV29-1 and TRBJ1-3): SAVISQKPSRDICQRGTSLTIQCQVDSQVTMMFWYRQQPGQSLTLIATANQGSEATYESGFVIDKFPISRPNLTFSTLTVSNMSPEDSSIYLCSVDTRGSGNTIYFGEGSWLTVV.

This clone has only one observation. The V and J genes are TRBV6-5 and TRBJ2-7, with D possibly being TRBD2 (6 bases). CDR3 length: 12 amino acids. Germline V gene sequence: CDR1 MNHEY, CDR2 SVGAGI. V dropped 6 bases and J dropped 4 bases, with 10 bases sitting between them. Here the CDR3 reads CASRAGPYEQYF. The DNA for the CDR3 is TGTGCCAGCAGGGCGGGGCCATACGAGCAGTACTTC.

On this clone: Other nucleotide sequences from this sample produce the same CDR3. The chain links TRBV6-4 to TRBJ2-2; the D gene is possibly TRBD1 (6 bases). The CDR3 is made up of 14 amino acids. Per germline, CDR1 MRHNA and CDR2 SNTAGT. V was trimmed by 8 bases and J by 2 bases, leaving 12 bases between them. CDR3 in DNA: TGTGCCAGCCGCCAGGGGACAAACACCGGGGAGCTGTTTTTT. Translated, it gives CASRQGTNTGELFF.